These 24 T cell receptor beta chains came from one sample sequenced in a study of spatial heterogeneity in lung cancer. Time point of the sample: sample taken at primary tumor resection. Unsorted whole RNA samples from tumor, nontumor lung or frozen PBMC were sequenced. TCRdb fed the 5' RACE reads into MiXCR, producing one record per CDR3 protein. The sample contains about 50,000 distinct CDR3 sequences, roughly 7.6% of which appear only once. The sequenced sample was PBMCs, obtained at surgery. The receptors stem from a female donor with early-stage non-small cell lung cancer.

This clonotype has just a few counts. V usage is TRBV6-2 or TRBV6-3 and J usage is TRBJ2-3; 9 bases are shared with TRBD2. The V segment lost 5 bases and the J segment 2 bases; nucleotides outside the gene matches: 8. The V gene's germline CDR1 is MNHEY and CDR2 SVGEGT. CDR3 size: 16 residues. CDR3 in DNA: TGTGCCAGCAGTCTCGTGACTAGCGGTTTCACAGATACGCAGTATTTT. Protein sequence: CASSLVTSGFTDTQYF.

This chain uses TRBV29-1 with TRBJ2-3, with D tentatively TRBD2 (5 bases). V lost 0 bases and J 5 bases, leaving 24 bases between the germline ends. The germline CDR1 and CDR2 sequences are SQVTM and ANQGSEA. The CDR3 has 18 residues. CDR3: CSVEDSGFVALGEDTQYF. The CDR3 DNA follows: TGCAGCGTTGAAGACTCAGGTTTTGTAGCGCTTGGGGAAGATACGCAGTATTTT.

The V gene is TRBV6-2 or TRBV6-3, the J gene TRBJ1-5, with D maybe TRBD1 (6 bases). Germline values: CDR1 MNHEY, CDR2 SVGEGT. The germline V and J ends were trimmed by 7 bases and 3 bases, with 10 bases remaining between them. The CDR3 has 13 residues. CDR3 region: CASTGTLNQPQHF. The CDR3 region has the DNA TGTGCCAGCACTGGGACACTCAATCAGCCCCAGCATTTT.

The chain is built from TRBV10-3 and TRBJ2-7; D is possibly TRBD1 or TRBD2 (5 bases each). The CDR3 consists of 14 residues. The V and J ends lost 11 bases and 2 bases respectively, with 19 bases between them. CDR1 is ENHRY, CDR2 SYGVKD, per germline. The CDR3 loop is CAARGPINAYEQYF. CDR3 in DNA: TGTGCCGCCCGGGGCCCGATAAATGCCTACGAGCAGTACTTC.

There are a few counts of this clonotype. The chain couples TRBV6-2 or TRBV6-3 to TRBJ2-1, with 9 bases that match TRBD1. Germline CDR1 reads MNHEY; CDR2 reads SVGEGT. The J segment lost 0 bases and the V segment lost 2 bases, leaving 11 bases of the junction unmatched. This CDR3 comprises 19 residues. The CDR3 DNA sequence: TGTGCCAGCAGTTACCCCGGGACAGGGAAGTTCGGCTCCTACAATGAGCAGTTCTTC. Residues: CASSYPGTGKFGSYNEQFF.

This clonotype was found a few times. V usage is TRBV19 and J usage is TRBJ1-2; D is unresolved. This CDR3 region has 15 residues. Germline CDR1 reads LNHDA; CDR2 reads SQIVND (reference sequence). V lost 0 bases, J lost 0 bases, and 8 bases lay in between. DNA of the CDR3: TGTGCCAGTAGTATAGATCCAGGCACTAACTATGGCTACACCTTC. Translation gives CASSIDPGTNYGYTF.

This chain connects TRBV29-1 to TRBJ2-7; no definite D call. The CDR3 runs 17 residues. From germline, CDR1 is SQVTM and CDR2 ANQGSEA. V was trimmed by 5 bases and J by 2 bases, leaving 25 bases between them. CDR3 DNA: TGCAGCGTTAGCTTGACCCGACCGAGGACGGTGACCTACGAGCAGTACTTC. It translates to CSVSLTRPRTVTYEQYF.

The table lists this clonotype with many counts. The chain employs TRBV29-1 and TRBJ2-5; TRBD2 matches at 11 bases. Germline CDR1 is SQVTM and CDR2 is ANQGSEA. This CDR3 region has 17 residues. V gave up 0 bases and J gave up 4 bases; unmatched junction bases: 10. The CDR3 DNA sequence: TGCAGCGTTGAAGATCTTAGGCTAGCGGGGGGTAGAGAGACCCAGTACTTC. Amino acid sequence: CSVEDLRLAGGRETQYF. Based on the CDR3 plus reference TRBV29-1 and TRBJ2-5, the full variable domain is SAVISQKPSRDICQRGTSLTIQCQVDSQVTMMFWYRQQPGQSLTLIATANQGSEATYESGFVIDKFPISRPNLTFSTLTVSNMSPEDSSIYLCSVEDLRLAGGRETQYFGPGTRLLVL.

This chain joins TRBV6-6 and TRBJ2-7; the D gene could be TRBD1 or TRBD2 (6 bases each). This CDR3 spans 13 amino acids. The V end lost 7 bases, the J end lost 3 bases, and 13 bases lay between the germline ends. In germline, CDR1 is MNHNY, CDR2 SVGAGI (reference sequence). CDR3 coding DNA: TGTGCCAGCACCACCGGGGGCGGCTACGAGCAGTACTTC. Protein sequence: CASTTGGGYEQYF.

The J gene is TRBJ2-1, the V gene TRBV5-4; D is unclear. The CDR3 has 13 amino acids. V lost 2 bases and J 9 bases, leaving 12 bases between the germline ends. CDR1 and CDR2 (germline): SGHNT, YYREEE (reference sequence). CDR3 coding DNA: TGTGCCAGCAGCTTAGACACCCCGAGTGAGCAGTTCTTC. Translation gives CASSLDTPSEQFF.

This clonotype occurred many times. The chain links TRBV19 to TRBJ1-2; D remains unclear. The CDR3 length is 13 residues. The ends were cut back, 10 bases at V and 8 bases at J, with 20 bases in the middle. Per the germline V gene, CDR1 is LNHDA and CDR2 is SQIVND (reference sequence). The CDR3 DNA follows: TGTGCCACTAGGGAAGGGCAGACGGGAGGCTACACCTTC. Its protein is CATREGQTGGYTF. Filled out from reference TRBV19 and TRBJ1-2, the complete variable domain reads DGGITQSPKYLFRKEGQNVTLSCEQNLNHDAMYWYRQDPGQGLRLIYYSQIVNDFQKGDIAEGYSVSREKKESFPLTVTSAQKNPTAFYLCATREGQTGGYTFGSGTRLTVV.

The chain combines TRBV24-1 with TRBJ2-7, with 9 positions matching TRBD1. J gave up 4 bases and V 6 bases, and 3 bases lay outside the gene matches. Germline V gene sequence: CDR1 KGHDR, CDR2 SFDVKD. The CDR3 is made up of 13 amino acids. This CDR3 is CATSPGQGYEQYF. The CDR3 DNA is TGTGCCACCAGTCCGGGACAGGGTTACGAGCAGTACTTC.

This clonotype has only a few counts. CDR3 in DNA: TGTGCCAGCAGCCCACAGGGAGGAACTAATGAAAAACTGTTTTTT. Translating it yields CASSPQGGTNEKLFF. The V call is TRBV7-9, the J call TRBJ1-4; TRBD1 might be the D (6 bases). The ends were cut back, 5 bases at V and 1 base at J, with 11 bases in the middle. Germline CDR1 SEHNR, CDR2 FQNEAQ (reference sequence). The CDR3 contains 15 residues.

In its sample, this clonotype was seen many times. The V and J genes are TRBV4-1 and TRBJ1-4; 10 bases are shared with TRBD1. The length of the CDR3 is 16 residues. V shed 5 bases and J 4 bases; nucleotides not matched to a gene: 7. The germline gives CDR1 MGHRA, CDR2 YSYEKL. The CDR3 sequence: CASSAGQGSGNEKLFF. In DNA form, the CDR3 reads TGCGCCAGCAGCGCGGGACAGGGGAGCGGTAATGAAAAACTGTTTTTT.

This chain's CDR3 is CASSLGPPGSPIGNYGYTF. CDR3 DNA: TGTGCCAGCAGCTTAGGTCCCCCTGGCAGCCCAATTGGTAACTATGGCTACACCTTC. V is TRBV7-9 and J is TRBJ1-2; D is uncertain. Germline V gene lookup returns CDR1 SEHNR and CDR2 FQNEAQ (reference sequence). Trimming took off 1 base at V and 1 base at J, with 22 bases between the two ends. The CDR3 has 19 residues.

This clonotype was seen repeatedly, ten times or more. The chain combines TRBV5-1 with TRBJ2-3; 9 bases match TRBD1. The V segment lost 4 bases and the J segment 3 bases; nucleotides outside the gene matches: 6. The germline V gene has CDR1 SGHRS and CDR2 YFSETQ. The CDR3 totals 15 residues. Written as DNA, the CDR3 is TGCGCCAGCAGCATGGGACAGGGAGGGACAGATACGCAGTATTTT. This gives the protein CASSMGQGGTDTQYF. The full variable domain, in which reference TRBV5-1 and TRBJ2-3 provide the parts outside the CDR3, is KAGVTQTPRYLIKTRGQQVTLSCSPISGHRSVSWYQQTPGQGLQFLFEYFSETQRNKGNFPGRFSGRQFSNSRSEMNVSTLELGDSALYLCASSMGQGGTDTQYFGPGTRLTVL.

This clonotype was observed a few times. The chain is built from TRBV7-2 and TRBJ1-6; D is ambiguous. The CDR3 extends over 13 amino acids. Germline CDR1 SGHTA, CDR2 FQGNSA. With 4 bases removed from V and 10 bases from J, the gap between germline ends came to 11 bases. The CDR3 region has the DNA TGTGCCAGCAGCTCCCGGGAGGAATCACCCCTCCACTTT. Residues: CASSSREESPLHF.

This clonotype was observed many times. V gene TRBV29-1 combines with J gene TRBJ2-3, with 8 bases fitting TRBD2. Trimming at V came to 7 bases and at J to 4 bases, leaving 10 bases not matched to a gene. Germline V gene lookup returns CDR1 SQVTM and CDR2 ANQGSEA. The CDR3 has 14 amino acids. In DNA, the CDR3 is TGCAGCGCCAGCCTCGGGGGGGCCGCAGATACGCAGTATTTT. Protein sequence: CSASLGGAADTQYF.

The table lists this clonotype with many counts. The J gene is TRBJ2-3, the V gene TRBV12-3 or TRBV12-4; a weak D match, TRBD1 (6 bases). The CDR3 is 14 amino acids. Deletions cut 4 bases from V and 8 bases from J, with 16 bases between. The CDR3 DNA is TGTGCCAGCAGTTCCTACAGGCTAGGGGGTACGCAGTATTTT. It is translated as CASSSYRLGGTQYF.

This clonotype has just a few counts. The chain couples TRBV7-9 to TRBJ2-7; the D gene could be TRBD1 or TRBD2 (5 bases each). V gave up 1 base and J gave up 2 bases, with 12 bases separating them. Germline V lookup: CDR1 SEHNR, CDR2 FQNEAQ (reference sequence). This CDR3 is 15 amino acids long. CDR3 sequence (DNA): TGTGCCAGCAGCTTAGTAAGAGGGGTAGCCTACGAGCAGTACTTC. This codes for CASSLVRGVAYEQYF.

This clonotype was counted only a few times. The rearrangement joins TRBV9 to TRBJ1-6; D gene unclear. V was cut by 0 bases and J by 9 bases, with 13 bases left in between. This CDR3 has 15 residues. CDR1 and CDR2 from the germline V gene are SGDLS and YYNGEE. The chain's CDR3 is CASSVDALGISPLHF. CDR3 DNA sequence: TGTGCCAGCAGCGTAGATGCCCTCGGCATTTCACCCCTCCACTTT.

This clonotype was observed a handful of times. The chain links TRBV7-2 to TRBJ2-1; 10 positions match TRBD2. V lost 1 base to trimming and J lost 4 bases; unmatched junction nucleotides: 7. This CDR3 is built from 17 residues. CDR1 is SGHTA, CDR2 FQGNSA, per germline. The CDR3 region has the DNA TGTGCCAGCAGCTTAGTCCGCCTAGCGGGGGAATACAATGAGCAGTTCTTC. It is translated as CASSLVRLAGEYNEQFF.

This clonotype was counted ten times or more. J is TRBJ2-2 and V is TRBV2; D not certain. Trimming pared 3 bases from V and 1 base from J, leaving 6 bases between. Germline V CDR1 and CDR2: SNHLY, FYNNEI. The CDR3 sequence is 14 residues long. Here the CDR3 reads CASSDPQNTGELFF. In DNA, the CDR3 is TGTGCCAGCAGTGACCCGCAGAACACCGGGGAGCTGTTTTTT.

This rearrangement joins TRBV12-3 or TRBV12-4 to TRBJ1-5; maybe TRBD1 (5 bases). V dropped 6 bases and J dropped 2 bases, with 11 bases sitting between them. This CDR3 has 14 amino acids. The CDR3 DNA follows: TGTGCCAGCAGCCATGACAGTGGCAATCAGCCCCAGCATTTT. It yields the protein CASSHDSGNQPQHF.